What follows describes a single T cell receptor (beta chain). The data derive from a study of blood T cell repertoires in COVID-19. Study-wide background: Both acute and convalescent COVID-19 samples were obtained from the United States, Italy and Spain. In each case, the material was cDNA or gDNA derived from T cells, B-cell-depleted T cells, or PBMCs.

Per the germline V gene, CDR1 is SGHRS and CDR2 is YFSETQ. The CDR3 spans 15 residues. V was cut by 0 bases and J by 0 bases, with 8 bases left in between. TCRdb's table, derived via immunoSEQ multiplex PCR, lists solely in-frame clones and lacks some. This table has a few hundred thousand clones, 83% appearing once. Sequencing was done on a sample of peripheral blood. This chain links TRBV5-1 with TRBJ2-3; D remains ambiguous. The TCR sequence derives from a woman aged 45-59 years with acute or convalescent COVID-19. CDR3 protein: CASSLESSSTDTQYF. CDR3 DNA: TGCGCCAGCAGCTTGGAGAGTTCTAGCACAGATACGCAGTATTTT.